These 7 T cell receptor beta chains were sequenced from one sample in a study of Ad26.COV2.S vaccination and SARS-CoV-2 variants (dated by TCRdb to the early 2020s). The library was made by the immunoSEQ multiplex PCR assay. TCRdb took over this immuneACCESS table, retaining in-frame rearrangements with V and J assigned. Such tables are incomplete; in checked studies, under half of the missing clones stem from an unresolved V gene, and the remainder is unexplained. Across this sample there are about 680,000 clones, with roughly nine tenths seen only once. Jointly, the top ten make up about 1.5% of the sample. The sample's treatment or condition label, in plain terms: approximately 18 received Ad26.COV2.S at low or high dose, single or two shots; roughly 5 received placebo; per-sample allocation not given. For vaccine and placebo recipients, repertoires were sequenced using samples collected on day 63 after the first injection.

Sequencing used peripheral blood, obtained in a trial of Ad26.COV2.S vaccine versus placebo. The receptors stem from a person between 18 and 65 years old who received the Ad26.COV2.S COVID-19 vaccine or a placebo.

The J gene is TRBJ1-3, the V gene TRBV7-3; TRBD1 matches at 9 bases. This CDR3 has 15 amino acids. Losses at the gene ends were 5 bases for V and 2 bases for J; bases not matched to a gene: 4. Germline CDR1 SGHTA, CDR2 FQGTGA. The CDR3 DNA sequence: TGTGCCAGCAGCCCTACAGGGGGCCCTGGAAACACCATATATTTT. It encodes CASSPTGGPGNTIYF.

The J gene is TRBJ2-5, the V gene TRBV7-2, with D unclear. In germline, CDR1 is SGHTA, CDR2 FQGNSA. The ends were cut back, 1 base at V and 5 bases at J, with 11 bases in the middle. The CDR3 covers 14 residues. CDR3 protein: CASSLGHRWETQYF. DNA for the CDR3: TGTGCCAGCAGCTTAGGGCACCGATGGGAGACCCAGTACTTC.

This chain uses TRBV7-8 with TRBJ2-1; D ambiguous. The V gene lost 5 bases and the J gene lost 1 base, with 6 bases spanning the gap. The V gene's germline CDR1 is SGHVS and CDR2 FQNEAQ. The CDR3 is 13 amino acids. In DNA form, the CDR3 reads TGTGCCAGCAGCCCAGATTCCTACAATGAGCAGTTCTTC. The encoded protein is CASSPDSYNEQFF. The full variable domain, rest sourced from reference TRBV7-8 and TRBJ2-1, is GAGVSQSPRYKVAKRGQDVALRCDPISGHVSLFWYQQALGQGPEFLTYFQNEAQLDKSGLPSDRFFAERPEGSVSTLKIQRTQQEDSAVYLCASSPDSYNEQFFGPGTRLTVL.

DNA for the CDR3: TGTGCCAGCAGTCGGGTCCTGTCGGAGGGTTTTAATGAAAAACTGTTTTTT. It yields the protein CASSRVLSEGFNEKLFF. The chain uses TRBV6-6 and TRBJ1-4; D remains unclear. Per germline, CDR1 MNHNY and CDR2 SVGAGI (reference sequence). Trimming left V 5 bases short and J 4 bases short, with 20 bases between. The CDR3 totals 17 residues.

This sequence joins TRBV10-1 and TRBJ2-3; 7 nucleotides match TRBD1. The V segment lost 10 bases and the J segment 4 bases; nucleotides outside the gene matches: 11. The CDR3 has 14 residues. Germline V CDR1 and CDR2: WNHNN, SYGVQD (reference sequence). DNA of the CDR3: TGCGCCAAAAGGGGTGACAGGGCCCCAGATACGCAGTATTTT. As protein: CAKRGDRAPDTQYF.

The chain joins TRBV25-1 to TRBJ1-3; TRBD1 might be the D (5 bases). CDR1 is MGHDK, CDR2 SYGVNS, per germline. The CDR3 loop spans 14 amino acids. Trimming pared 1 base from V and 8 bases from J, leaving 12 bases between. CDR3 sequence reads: CASSESDMGDTIYF. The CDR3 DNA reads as TGTGCCAGCAGTGAATCTGACATGGGGGACACCATATATTTT.

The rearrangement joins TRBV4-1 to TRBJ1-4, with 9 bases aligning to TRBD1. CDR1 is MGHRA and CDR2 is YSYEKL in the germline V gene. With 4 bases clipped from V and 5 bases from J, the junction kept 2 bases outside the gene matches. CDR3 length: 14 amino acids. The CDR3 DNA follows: TGCGCCAGCAGCCCCGGGACAGGGAATGAAAAACTGTTTTTT. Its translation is CASSPGTGNEKLFF.